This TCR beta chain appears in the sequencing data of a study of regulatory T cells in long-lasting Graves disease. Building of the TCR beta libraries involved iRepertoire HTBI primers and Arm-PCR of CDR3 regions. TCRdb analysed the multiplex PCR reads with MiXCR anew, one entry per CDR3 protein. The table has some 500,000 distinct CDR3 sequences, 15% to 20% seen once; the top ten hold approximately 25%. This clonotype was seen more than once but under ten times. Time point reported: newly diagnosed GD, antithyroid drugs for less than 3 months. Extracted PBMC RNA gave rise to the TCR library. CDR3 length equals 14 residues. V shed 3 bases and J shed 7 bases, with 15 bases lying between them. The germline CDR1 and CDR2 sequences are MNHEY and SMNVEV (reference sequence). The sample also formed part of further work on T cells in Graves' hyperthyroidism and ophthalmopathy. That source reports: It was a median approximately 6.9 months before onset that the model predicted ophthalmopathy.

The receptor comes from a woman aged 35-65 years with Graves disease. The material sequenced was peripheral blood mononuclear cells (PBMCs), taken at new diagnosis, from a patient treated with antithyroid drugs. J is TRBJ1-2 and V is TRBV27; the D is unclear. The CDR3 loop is CASSFWTGGSGYTF. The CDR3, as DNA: TGTGCCAGCAGTTTTTGGACGGGCGGGTCTGGCTACACCTTC.